A selection of T cell receptor beta chains follows, all from one sample in a study of tumor-infiltrating lymphocytes in primary liver carcinoma. Using its own MiXCR run on the multiplex PCR reads, TCRdb lists one record per CDR3 protein. Altogether around 190,000 distinct CDR3 sequences are present, around 85% being singletons, with the ten largest covering over 15%. The sample comprised tumor tissue from primary liver carcinoma. These receptors were taken from a middle-aged man with primary liver carcinoma and hepatitis B virus infection. CDR3s include the opening cysteine and the closing phenylalanine or tryptophan. Each record gives: D gene, V gene, clone size, J gene, CDR3 protein, CDR3 DNA. The D gene is left open where the match is weak. Clone size is shown for a subset of rows, as once, few, many or a class of expanded clone.

D gene: NA
V gene: TRBV6-6
clone size: once
J gene: TRBJ2-7
CDR3 protein: CASSLTGSSYEQYF
CDR3 DNA: TGTGCCAGCAGTCTTACGGGTTCCTCGTACGAGCAGTACTTC

D gene: NA
V gene: TRBV12-3/TRBV12-4
clone size: NA
J gene: TRBJ2-1
CDR3 protein: CAYSLLPLDSEQFF
CDR3 DNA: TGTGCCTACAGTTTATTACCCCTGGACAGCGAGCAGTTCTTC

D gene: NA
V gene: TRBV7-9
clone size: few
J gene: TRBJ2-2
CDR3 protein: CASSRIAQAGELFF
CDR3 DNA: TGTGCCAGCAGCCGGATAGCCCAGGCCGGGGAGCTGTTTTTT

D gene: TRBD1
V gene: TRBV28
clone size: NA
J gene: TRBJ1-2
CDR3 protein: CASHLSRQGTYGYTF
CDR3 DNA: TGTGCCAGCCACCTATCGAGACAGGGAACCTATGGCTACACCTTC

D gene: TRBD2
V gene: TRBV6-1
clone size: once
J gene: TRBJ2-1
CDR3 protein: CASRDRLAGANEQVF
CDR3 DNA: TGTGCCAGCAGAGACAGACTTGCGGGAGCCAATGAGCAGGTCTTC

D gene: NA
V gene: TRBV29-1
clone size: NA
J gene: TRBJ1-1
CDR3 protein: CSVRPGRGFGEAFF
CDR3 DNA: TGCAGCGTGCGACCGGGACGGGGATTTGGTGAAGCTTTCTTT

D gene: NA
V gene: TRBV29-1
clone size: NA
J gene: TRBJ1-5
CDR3 protein: CSVGELGQPQHF
CDR3 DNA: TGCAGCGTTGGGGAACTGGGGCAGCCCCAGCATTTC

D gene: TRBD1
V gene: TRBV11-1
clone size: NA
J gene: TRBJ1-1
CDR3 protein: CASSPRQGPNTEVFF
CDR3 DNA: TGTGCAAGCAGCCCGCGACAGGGTCCGAACACTGAAGTTTTCTTT

D gene: NA
V gene: TRBV12-3/TRBV12-4
clone size: few
J gene: TRBJ1-5
CDR3 protein: CANTRGTAINQPQHF
CDR3 DNA: TGTGCCAACACGCGGGGCACAGCAATAAATCAGCCTCAGCATTTT

D gene: NA
V gene: TRBV12-3/TRBV12-4
clone size: NA
J gene: TRBJ1-1
CDR3 protein: CAGSPNMGHTEASF
CDR3 DNA: TGTGCTGGCAGTCCGAACATGGGGCACACTGAAGCTTCCTTT

D gene: NA
V gene: TRBV11-2
clone size: once
J gene: TRBJ2-6
CDR3 protein: CASSLEDWANTLTF
CDR3 DNA: TGTGCCAGTAGCTTAGAGGATTGGGCCAACACCCTGACTTTC

D gene: NA
V gene: TRBV10-3
clone size: NA
J gene: TRBJ1-5
CDR3 protein: CASRSGLECNQPQHF
CDR3 DNA: TGTGCTAGTCGTTCAGGGTTGGAGTGCAATCAGCCCCAGCATTTT

D gene: NA
V gene: TRBV29-1
clone size: NA
J gene: TRBJ1-3
CDR3 protein: CGVDTGSSGGITIYF
CDR3 DNA: TGCGGCGTTGATACGGGCTCTTCGGGTGGAATCACCATATATTTT

D gene: NA
V gene: TRBV29-1
clone size: NA
J gene: TRBJ1-1
CDR3 protein: CSVQESGHPNTKTFF
CDR3 DNA: TGCAGCGTTCAGGAGTCCGGACATCCGAACACTAAAACTTTCTTT

D gene: NA
V gene: TRBV28
clone size: NA
J gene: TRBJ2-3
CDR3 protein: CASSSALGRFSTDTQYF
CDR3 DNA: TGTGCCAGCAGTTCCGCCCTCGGGCGGTTTAGCACAGATACGCAGTATTTT

D gene: TRBD1
V gene: TRBV4-2
clone size: NA
J gene: TRBJ2-1
CDR3 protein: CASSHAGGQANNEQFF
CDR3 DNA: TGTGCCAGTAGCCACGCCGGGGGACAGGCTAACAATGAGCAGTTCTTC

D gene: TRBD2
V gene: TRBV11-2
clone size: once
J gene: TRBJ2-3
CDR3 protein: CASSLKAGLTNQPQYF
CDR3 DNA: TGTGCCAGCAGCCTAAAAGCGGGATTGACGAATCAGCCCCAGTATTTT